This is a list of T cell receptor beta chains from one sample in a study of CD4+ T cells in melanoma. Profiled with immunoSEQ multiplex PCR; TCRdb holds only in-frame clones, not every one. The sample has 20,000 or so clones; over 75% are singletons. All receptors come from a human donor with melanoma. Each CDR3 is given with its conserved first and last residue. D genes are given only for firm matches. The size field is filled for only some rows; it gives once, few, many or a size class.

J gene: TRBJ1-6; D gene: NA; clone size: NA; V gene: TRBV5-4; CDR3 length: 16; CDR3 DNA: TGTGCCAGCAGCCCGGGGGGGGGCCAGGGGAATTCACCCCTCCACTTT; CDR3 protein: CASSPGGGQGNSPLHF
J gene: TRBJ1-1; D gene: NA; clone size: medium-sized; V gene: TRBV6-5; CDR3 length: 13; CDR3 DNA: TGTGCCAGCAGATCGAGGGATGCAGCTGAAGCTTTCTTT; CDR3 protein: CASRSRDAAEAFF
J gene: TRBJ1-3; D gene: TRBD1; clone size: NA; V gene: TRBV18; CDR3 length: 16; CDR3 DNA: TGTGCCAGCTCACTCGACAGGGGAAGAACTGGAAACACCATATATTTT; CDR3 protein: CASSLDRGRTGNTIYF
J gene: TRBJ2-1; D gene: TRBD2; clone size: NA; V gene: TRBV19; CDR3 length: 16; CDR3 DNA: TGTGCCAGTAGGCCTCAAAGCGGGGGGGAAAACAATGAGCAGTTCTTC; CDR3 protein: CASRPQSGGENNEQFF
J gene: TRBJ2-5; D gene: NA; clone size: NA; V gene: TRBV5-4; CDR3 length: 16; CDR3 DNA: TGTGCCAGCAGCTTGGGGGGCTCGGCAGGGCAAGAGACCCAGTACTTC; CDR3 protein: CASSLGGSAGQETQYF
J gene: TRBJ2-1; D gene: NA; clone size: NA; V gene: TRBV6-5; CDR3 length: 14; CDR3 DNA: TGTGCCAGCAGTCCATACCCTAGCACCCATGAGCAGTTCTTC; CDR3 protein: CASSPYPSTHEQFF
J gene: TRBJ1-2; D gene: NA; clone size: NA; V gene: TRBV30; CDR3 length: 16; CDR3 DNA: TGTGCCTGGAGTGTTTCGGTGACCCGGGGAGAGTTAGGCTACACCTTC; CDR3 protein: CAWSVSVTRGELGYTF
J gene: TRBJ2-3; D gene: TRBD2; clone size: NA; V gene: TRBV2; CDR3 length: 15; CDR3 DNA: TGTGCCAGCAGTATTAGCGGGGGCGACACAGATACGCAGTATTTT; CDR3 protein: CASSISGGDTDTQYF
J gene: TRBJ1-1; D gene: NA; clone size: few; V gene: TRBV2; CDR3 length: 13; CDR3 DNA: TGTGCCAGCAAAGGCCAGGCGAACACTGAAGCTTTCTTT; CDR3 protein: CASKGQANTEAFF
J gene: TRBJ2-3; D gene: NA; clone size: once; V gene: TRBV18; CDR3 length: 11; CDR3 DNA: TGTGCCAGCTCACCACCCGGGACGCAGTATTTT; CDR3 protein: CASSPPGTQYF
J gene: TRBJ1-1; D gene: NA; clone size: NA; V gene: TRBV4-1; CDR3 length: 13; CDR3 DNA: TGCGCCAGCACTGAGGCTAGCTACACTGAAGCTTTCTTT; CDR3 protein: CASTEASYTEAFF
J gene: TRBJ1-5; D gene: NA; clone size: once; V gene: TRBV10-3; CDR3 length: 14; CDR3 DNA: TGTGCCATCAGTGGCGGCGTCAGCAATCAGCCCCAGCATTTT; CDR3 protein: CAISGGVSNQPQHF
J gene: TRBJ2-1; D gene: NA; clone size: few; V gene: TRBV7-8; CDR3 length: 13; CDR3 DNA: TGTGCCAGCAGCGCCCAGATCTACAATGAGCAGTTCTTC; CDR3 protein: CASSAQIYNEQFF
J gene: TRBJ1-2; D gene: NA; clone size: NA; V gene: TRBV27; CDR3 length: 14; CDR3 DNA: TGTGCCAGCAAAAGGGACGGAGTTGACTATGGCTACACCTTC; CDR3 protein: CASKRDGVDYGYTF
J gene: TRBJ1-2; D gene: NA; clone size: NA; V gene: TRBV19; CDR3 length: 14; CDR3 DNA: TGTGCCAGTAGTAGGTCGCAGGGCTTGTTGGGCTACACCTTC; CDR3 protein: CASSRSQGLLGYTF
J gene: TRBJ2-5; D gene: TRBD2; clone size: NA; V gene: TRBV19; CDR3 length: 17; CDR3 DNA: TGTGCCAGTAGCCTCCGCCCCGGGACTAGCACCCAAGAGACCCAGTACTTC; CDR3 protein: CASSLRPGTSTQETQYF
J gene: TRBJ2-7; D gene: NA; clone size: NA; V gene: TRBV5-1; CDR3 length: 12; CDR3 DNA: TGCGCCAGCAGCTTCACTAGTAACGAGCAGTACTTC; CDR3 protein: CASSFTSNEQYF
J gene: TRBJ2-1; D gene: NA; clone size: few; V gene: TRBV6-1; CDR3 length: 15; CDR3 DNA: TGTGCCAGCAGTGATGGGGGGGGCGGGGCCCGGGCTCAGTTCTTC; CDR3 protein: CASSDGGGGARAQFF
J gene: TRBJ1-6; D gene: NA; clone size: NA; V gene: TRBV11-1; CDR3 length: 14; CDR3 DNA: TGTGCCAGCAGCTTAGCCTCTGGTCGGGGCCCCCTCCACTTT; CDR3 protein: CASSLASGRGPLHF
J gene: TRBJ1-3; D gene: NA; clone size: few; V gene: TRBV7-9; CDR3 length: 15; CDR3 DNA: TGTGCCAGCAGCTTAGCGCTCACTTCTGGAAACACCATATATTTT; CDR3 protein: CASSLALTSGNTIYF
J gene: TRBJ1-1; D gene: NA; clone size: NA; V gene: TRBV5-1; CDR3 length: 14; CDR3 DNA: TGCGCCAGCAGCTTAGGAGGCCTGGGGACTGAAGCTTTCTTT; CDR3 protein: CASSLGGLGTEAFF
J gene: TRBJ2-3; D gene: NA; clone size: NA; V gene: TRBV5-1; CDR3 length: 15; CDR3 DNA: TGCGCCAGCAGCCACGGGACCGCTAGCACAGATACGCAGTATTTT; CDR3 protein: CASSHGTASTDTQYF
J gene: TRBJ1-3; D gene: TRBD1; clone size: NA; V gene: TRBV27; CDR3 length: 14; CDR3 DNA: TGTGCCAGCAGGTCTACAGGGGCAGGAAACACCATATATTTT; CDR3 protein: CASRSTGAGNTIYF
J gene: TRBJ1-2; D gene: TRBD1; clone size: NA; V gene: TRBV5-4; CDR3 length: 15; CDR3 DNA: TGTGCCAGCAGCCGTGGGACAGAGACCCAAAATGGCTACACCTTC; CDR3 protein: CASSRGTETQNGYTF
J gene: TRBJ1-1; D gene: NA; clone size: NA; V gene: TRBV16; CDR3 length: 11; CDR3 DNA: TGTGCCAGCAGCCCCCCGGGGCGACAGATATTT; CDR3 protein: CASSPPGRQIF
J gene: TRBJ2-2; D gene: NA; clone size: NA; V gene: TRBV6-5; CDR3 length: 14; CDR3 DNA: TGTGCCAGCAGTGAGCCCCGGGGCACCGGGGAGCTGTTTTTT; CDR3 protein: CASSEPRGTGELFF
J gene: TRBJ1-2; D gene: NA; clone size: NA; V gene: TRBV7-9; CDR3 length: 12; CDR3 DNA: TGTGCCAGCAGCTTAGGTGTGAGCGGCTACACCTTC; CDR3 protein: CASSLGVSGYTF
J gene: TRBJ2-5; D gene: NA; clone size: NA; V gene: TRBV5-8; CDR3 length: 12; CDR3 DNA: TGTGCCACCTCAGGGACCGGGCGGACCCAGTACTTC; CDR3 protein: CATSGTGRTQYF
J gene: TRBJ2-5; D gene: NA; clone size: NA; V gene: TRBV10-3; CDR3 length: 15; CDR3 DNA: TGTGCCATCAGTGAGTCGGGGAGGCTACAAGAGACCCAGTACTTC; CDR3 protein: CAISESGRLQETQYF
J gene: TRBJ2-7; D gene: TRBD2; clone size: NA; V gene: TRBV5-6; CDR3 length: 15; CDR3 DNA: TGTGCCAGCAGCTTCCTCACTAGCGGCCCCTACGAGCAGTACTTC; CDR3 protein: CASSFLTSGPYEQYF
J gene: TRBJ1-5; D gene: NA; clone size: NA; V gene: TRBV18; CDR3 length: 12; CDR3 DNA: TGTGCCAGCTCACCGGCTAATCAGCCCCAGCATTTT; CDR3 protein: CASSPANQPQHF
J gene: TRBJ2-1; D gene: NA; clone size: NA; V gene: TRBV5-1; CDR3 length: 14; CDR3 DNA: TGCGCCAGCAGCTTGAGGGGTGGGGTGCATGAGCAGTTCTTC; CDR3 protein: CASSLRGGVHEQFF
J gene: TRBJ1-5; D gene: NA; clone size: NA; V gene: TRBV29-1; CDR3 length: 13; CDR3 DNA: TGCAGCGTTGCAGGTTCAGGGGATCAGCCCCAGCATTTT; CDR3 protein: CSVAGSGDQPQHF
J gene: TRBJ1-6; D gene: NA; clone size: NA; V gene: TRBV5-6; CDR3 length: 16; CDR3 DNA: TGTGCCAGCAGCTTGTTTACGGGGTCCGGAGCTTCACCCCTCCACTTT; CDR3 protein: CASSLFTGSGASPLHF
J gene: TRBJ1-1; D gene: NA; clone size: NA; V gene: TRBV10-3; CDR3 length: 14; CDR3 DNA: TGTGCCATCAGTGTGGTTGGGGTGAACACTGAAGCTTTCTTT; CDR3 protein: CAISVVGVNTEAFF
J gene: TRBJ2-1; D gene: TRBD1; clone size: NA; V gene: TRBV4-1; CDR3 length: 15; CDR3 DNA: TGCGCCAGCAGCCAGGACAGGGGTACCTACAATGAGCAGTTCTTC; CDR3 protein: CASSQDRGTYNEQFF
J gene: TRBJ1-6; D gene: NA; clone size: NA; V gene: TRBV4-1; CDR3 length: 16; CDR3 DNA: TGCGCCAGCAGCCAAGATCAGGCCTCCTATAATTCACCCCTCCACTTT; CDR3 protein: CASSQDQASYNSPLHF
J gene: TRBJ2-7; D gene: NA; clone size: NA; V gene: TRBV4-1; CDR3 length: 18; CDR3 DNA: TGCGCCAGCAGCCAAGCCAGTTGGGGTAGTGGGTCGGCCTACGAGCAGTACTTC; CDR3 protein: CASSQASWGSGSAYEQYF
J gene: TRBJ2-7; D gene: TRBD1; clone size: NA; V gene: TRBV5-1; CDR3 length: 16; CDR3 DNA: TGCGCCAGCAGCCGAGACCAGGGGGCGCGATATTATGGGCAGTACTTC; CDR3 protein: CASSRDQGARYYGQYF
J gene: TRBJ2-1; D gene: TRBD1; clone size: NA; V gene: TRBV12-5; CDR3 length: 19; CDR3 DNA: TGTGCTAGTGGTTTGGTGGTGGGGTCCGACAGGGGCCTTACGAATGAGCAGTTCTTC; CDR3 protein: CASGLVVGSDRGLTNEQFF
J gene: TRBJ2-1; D gene: NA; clone size: few; V gene: TRBV19; CDR3 length: 14; CDR3 DNA: TGTGCCAGTAGTATGCGGCAGCTATACAATGAGCAGTTCTTC; CDR3 protein: CASSMRQLYNEQFF
J gene: TRBJ2-2; D gene: NA; clone size: NA; V gene: TRBV6-5; CDR3 length: 13; CDR3 DNA: TGTGCCAGCAGTTACCGAGAACCCCGGGAGCTGTTTTTT; CDR3 protein: CASSYREPRELFF
J gene: TRBJ1-4; D gene: TRBD1; clone size: NA; V gene: TRBV4-1; CDR3 length: 15; CDR3 DNA: TGCGCCAGCAGCCAGCCGGGACAGGGTGGGGAAAAACTGTTTTTT; CDR3 protein: CASSQPGQGGEKLFF
J gene: TRBJ1-2; D gene: TRBD1; clone size: once; V gene: TRBV7-2; CDR3 length: 15; CDR3 DNA: TGTGCCAGCAGCTTACGAGGCGGGACAGGCTATGGCTACACCTTC; CDR3 protein: CASSLRGGTGYGYTF
J gene: TRBJ1-5; D gene: NA; clone size: NA; V gene: TRBV4-1; CDR3 length: 16; CDR3 DNA: TGCGCCAGCAGCCAAGATTCTGGGTTCGGCAATCAGCCCCAGCATTTT; CDR3 protein: CASSQDSGFGNQPQHF
J gene: TRBJ1-6; D gene: NA; clone size: once; V gene: TRBV27; CDR3 length: 13; CDR3 DNA: TGTGCCAGCAGTTTCGGGTCGAATTCACCCCTCCACTTT; CDR3 protein: CASSFGSNSPLHF
J gene: TRBJ1-5; D gene: NA; clone size: NA; V gene: TRBV4-1; CDR3 length: 13; CDR3 DNA: TGCGCCAGCAGCCAAGGACTGTATCAGCCCCAGCATTTT; CDR3 protein: CASSQGLYQPQHF
J gene: TRBJ2-3; D gene: NA; clone size: NA; V gene: TRBV9; CDR3 length: 18; CDR3 DNA: TGTGCCAGCAGCGTATTTCCAGGCGGACGCGGGTTCACAGATACGCAGTATTTT; CDR3 protein: CASSVFPGGRGFTDTQYF
J gene: TRBJ2-3; D gene: TRBD2; clone size: NA; V gene: TRBV25-1; CDR3 length: 18; CDR3 DNA: TGTGCCAGCAGTGAATATCTTCTAGCGGGGGGGAAGGCAGATACGCAGTATTTT; CDR3 protein: CASSEYLLAGGKADTQYF
J gene: TRBJ2-7; D gene: NA; clone size: NA; V gene: TRBV5-1; CDR3 length: 14; CDR3 DNA: TGCGCCAGCAGCTTAGGGACAACAACCTACGAGCAGTACTTC; CDR3 protein: CASSLGTTTYEQYF
J gene: TRBJ1-5; D gene: NA; clone size: NA; V gene: TRBV4-1; CDR3 length: 15; CDR3 DNA: TGCGCCAGCAGCCAAGATGAGGGGGGTAATCAGCCTCAGCATTTT; CDR3 protein: CASSQDEGGNQPQHF
J gene: TRBJ1-2; D gene: NA; clone size: NA; V gene: TRBV2; CDR3 length: 14; CDR3 DNA: TGTGCCAGGCTGTCGGGGGCGGAATTCTATGGCTACACCTTC; CDR3 protein: CARLSGAEFYGYTF
J gene: TRBJ1-2; D gene: NA; clone size: NA; V gene: TRBV7-9; CDR3 length: 12; CDR3 DNA: TGTGCCAGCGCCCCTCAGGGAGGTGGCTACACCTTC; CDR3 protein: CASAPQGGGYTF
J gene: TRBJ1-5; D gene: TRBD1; clone size: NA; V gene: TRBV2; CDR3 length: 14; CDR3 DNA: TGTGCCAGCAGCGACAGGGGGCGCGGTTCGCCCCAGCATTTT; CDR3 protein: CASSDRGRGSPQHF
J gene: TRBJ2-1; D gene: NA; clone size: NA; V gene: TRBV6-1; CDR3 length: 12; CDR3 DNA: TGTGCCAGCAGCCTTACAGGGTGGGAGCAGTTCTTC; CDR3 protein: CASSLTGWEQFF